In this sample, the clone carrying this T cell receptor beta chain turned up many times. The target antigen is unknown. TCRdb passed the multiplex PCR reads through MiXCR, listing each CDR3 protein once. Of some 97,000 distinct CDR3 sequences in the sample, about 20% were seen once. This entry is derived from a study of breast tumors, draining lymph nodes, adjacent tissues. Study-wide findings and caveats: Luminal-like breast cancer showed significantly greater tumor-nontumor repertoire similarity than basal-like breast cancer did. Tumor TCR diversity was below lymph nodes but above nontumor tissue. That most tumor T cells come from lymph nodes remained unproven. The data were judged consistent with most tumor T cells coming from lymph node and expanding in tumor.

Samples came from axillary lymph nodes draining the breast cancer. The TCR comes from a female donor with breast cancer. Some clones in this sample may be carry-over from other donors' samples. The sample comprised axillary lymph node tissue.

The CDR3 protein is CASSRTGGRNEQFF. Here the CDR3 DNA reads TGTGCCAGCAGCCGGACAGGGGGTAGGAATGAGCAGTTCTTC. The rearrangement links TRBV7-9 to TRBJ2-1, with 10 nucleotides matching TRBD1. Germline V CDR1 and CDR2: SEHNR, FQNEAQ (reference sequence). This CDR3 is built from 14 residues. V shed 5 bases, J shed 7 bases, and the junction held 5 bases outside the gene matches.